These 26 T cell receptor beta chains were sequenced from one sample in a study of blood T cell repertoires in COVID-19. TCRdb keeps only in-frame clones here, not all; method: immunoSEQ multiplex PCR. Altogether about 62,000 clones are present, 75% to 90% being singletons, with the ten largest covering about 18%. The sample consisted of peripheral blood. The receptors were sampled from a woman aged 60-70 years with COVID-19, enrolled during active disease.

The genes are TRBV14 and TRBJ1-2; D gene unclear. V was pared by 0 bases and J by 4 bases, with 6 bases between. Germline V gene lookup returns CDR1 SGHDN and CDR2 FVKESK. The CDR3 sequence is 13 residues long. CDR3 residues: CASSQDLAYGYTF. The CDR3 coding sequence is TGTGCCAGCAGCCAAGATCTGGCCTATGGCTACACCTTC.

The chain recombines TRBV11-2 with TRBJ1-5, with D perhaps TRBD1 (6 bases). CDR3 length equals 15 residues. Trimming stripped 5 bases from V and 3 bases from J, with 14 bases between. Germline CDR1 is SGHAT and CDR2 is FQNNGV. CDR3 sequence (DNA): TGTGCCAGCAGCGTAACAGGGAAACTCAATCAGCCCCAGCATTTT. This sequence encodes CASSVTGKLNQPQHF. Filled out from reference TRBV11-2 and TRBJ1-5, the complete variable domain reads EAGVAQSPRYKIIEKRQSVAFWCNPISGHATLYWYQQILGQGPKLLIQFQNNGVVDDSQLPKDRFSAERLKGVDSTLKIQPAKLEDSAVYLCASSVTGKLNQPQHFGDGTRLSIL.

This clone was seen once. J is TRBJ2-7 and V is TRBV11-2, with TRBD2 matching over 11 bases. CDR3 length: 15 amino acids. Germline CDR1 is SGHAT and CDR2 is FQNNGV. Trimming at V came to 5 bases and at J to 3 bases, leaving 6 bases not matched to a gene. The CDR3 DNA reads as TGTGCCAGCAGCGCCGGGACTAGCGGCTACTACGAGCAGTACTTC. As protein: CASSAGTSGYYEQYF.

This sequence joins TRBV7-2 and TRBJ1-1; no clear D gene. Trimming left V 5 bases short and J 5 bases short, with 18 bases between. The length of the CDR3 is 15 residues. Germline CDR1 and CDR2: SGHTA and FQGNSA. CDR3 nucleotide sequence: TGTGCCAGCAGCGCCCGGGGAAGCCCGGGGACTGAAGCTTTCTTT. It encodes CASSARGSPGTEAFF. The complete variable domain, with remaining parts taken from reference TRBV7-2 and TRBJ1-1, reads GAGVSQSPSNKVTEKGKDVELRCDPISGHTALYWYRQSLGQGLEFLIYFQGNSAPDKSGLPSDRFSAERTGGSVSTLTIQRTQQEDSAVYLCASSARGSPGTEAFFGQGTRLTVV.

This clone was counted a few times. The chain combines TRBV6-6 with TRBJ1-5, with TRBD1 identical over 8 bases. There are 16 residues in the CDR3. Germline assignment: CDR1 MNHNY and CDR2 SVGAGI (reference sequence). J gave up 2 bases and V 2 bases, and 5 bases lay outside the gene matches. The CDR3 sequence: CASSYRTGLGNQPQHF. The CDR3 DNA is TGTGCCAGCAGTTACAGGACAGGGTTGGGCAATCAGCCCCAGCATTTT.

This sequence joins TRBV30 and TRBJ1-3, with 7 bases lining up with TRBD1. Trimming took 5 bases from V and 0 from J; bases not matched to a gene: 4. Germline V gene lookup returns CDR1 GTSNPN and CDR2 SVGIG (reference sequence). The CDR3 sequence is 14 residues long. The CDR3 bases are TGTGCCTGGGTTGGACAGGACTCTGGAAACACCATATATTTT. The encoded protein is CAWVGQDSGNTIYF.

The V gene is TRBV6-5, the J gene TRBJ1-4, with 7 positions matching TRBD1. The CDR3 has 14 residues. The ends lost 5 bases at V and 7 bases at J; junction bases unmatched: 7. Germline assignment: CDR1 MNHEY and CDR2 SVGAGI. The CDR3 reads CASSTTGLAEKLFF. Written as DNA, the CDR3 is TGTGCCAGCAGTACGACAGGGTTGGCTGAAAAACTGTTTTTT.

The V gene is TRBV12-3 or TRBV12-4, the J gene TRBJ2-1; D not resolved. V lost 7 bases and J 10 bases, leaving 17 bases between the germline ends. The CDR3 is made up of 13 amino acids. The CDR3 protein is CASTLTTTAEQFF. In nucleotides, the CDR3 is TGTGCCAGCACTCTCACTACGACGGCAGAGCAGTTCTTC.

The count of this clone is one. V and J are TRBV15 and TRBJ2-7; 7 bases align to TRBD2. This CDR3 has 14 residues. J gave up 4 bases and V 2 bases, and 5 bases lay outside the gene matches. Germline CDR1 and CDR2: LNHNV and YYDKDF (reference sequence). Here the CDR3 DNA reads TGTGCCACCAGCAGACCCGGGAGGTCGTACGAGCAGTACTTC. The encoded protein is CATSRPGRSYEQYF.

The rearrangement links TRBV20-1 to TRBJ1-1; D unresolved. V lost 2 bases, J lost 6 bases, and 7 bases lay in between. The CDR3 consists of 11 residues. Looked up from germline, CDR1 is DFQATT and CDR2 is SNEGSKA (reference sequence). CDR3: CSARLLAEAFF. The CDR3 DNA sequence: TGCAGTGCTAGACTCCTCGCTGAAGCTTTCTTT.

The genes are TRBV9 and TRBJ2-3; TRBD2 matches 11 bases. The germline V gene encodes CDR1 SGDLS and CDR2 YYNGEE. This CDR3 has 14 residues. V trimming: 4 bases; J trimming: 6 bases; junction bases outside the gene matches: 4. The CDR3 nucleotides read TGTGCCAGCAGCCTAGCGGGAGGCGGGGATACGCAGTATTTT. Protein sequence: CASSLAGGGDTQYF.

CDR3 sequence reads: CASSARGTERGEQYF. Here the CDR3 DNA reads TGTGCCAGCAGCGCCAGAGGTACGGAGAGGGGGGAGCAGTACTTC. This chain uses TRBV9 with TRBJ2-7, with TRBD1 as a possible D gene (6 bases). V shed 3 bases and J shed 7 bases, with 20 bases lying between them. Germline V gene data show CDR1 as SGDLS and CDR2 as YYNGEE. The CDR3 is made up of 15 amino acids. Complete variable domain (other parts from reference TRBV9 and TRBJ2-7): DSGVTQTPKHLITATGQRVTLRCSPRSGDLSVYWYQQSLDQGLQFLIQYYNGEERAKGNILERFSAQQFPDLHSELNLSSLELGDSALYFCASSARGTERGEQYFGPGTRLTVT.

The gene calls are TRBV11-3 and TRBJ2-5; 10 bases align to TRBD2. The germline gives CDR1 SGHNT, CDR2 YENEEA. The ends lost 5 bases at V and 1 base at J; junction bases unmatched: 4. CDR3 length equals 15 residues. The CDR3: CASSQTSGPQETQYF. CDR3 DNA: TGTGCCAGCAGCCAGACTAGCGGGCCCCAAGAGACCCAGTACTTC.

The chain is built from TRBV5-1 and TRBJ1-2, with TRBD1 as a possible D gene (5 bases). The CDR3 spans 14 residues. Between the trimmed V and J ends, which lost 4 bases and 2 bases, there was a span of 12 bases. Germline lookup yields CDR1 SGHRS and CDR2 YFSETQ. The CDR3 coding sequence is TGCGCCAGCAGCCACAGACAGAGAAACTATGGCTACACCTTC. Translation: CASSHRQRNYGYTF.

The rearrangement joins TRBV29-1 to TRBJ2-1; D uncertain. Trimming took 4 bases from V and 6 from J, leaving 4 bases between them. The CDR3 length is 10 residues. Germline loops: CDR1 SQVTM, CDR2 ANQGSEA. This chain's CDR3 is CSVVLNEQFF. The CDR3 region has the DNA TGCAGCGTTGTACTCAATGAGCAGTTCTTC.

This chain connects TRBV19 to TRBJ2-7; TRBD1 is a possible D gene (6 bases). V lost 8 bases and J 0 bases, leaving 14 bases between the germline ends. The CDR3 has 14 amino acids. CDR1 and CDR2 from the germline V gene are LNHDA and SQIVND (reference sequence). The CDR3 loop is CASLGGRGSYEQYF. CDR3 nucleotides: TGTGCCAGTTTAGGGGGACGGGGCTCCTACGAGCAGTACTTC.

The chain has TRBV11-3 and TRBJ2-1; D unclear. Per the germline V gene, CDR1 is SGHNT and CDR2 is YENEEA. CDR3 length: 14 amino acids. V shed 5 bases and J shed 3 bases, with 11 bases lying between them. Written as DNA, the CDR3 is TGTGCCAGCAGCCACCAGGTTCTCTACAATGAGCAGTTCTTC. Translation gives CASSHQVLYNEQFF.

This sequence joins TRBV9 and TRBJ1-6; 8 bases are a match to TRBD1. The V gene end was trimmed by 4 bases and the J gene end by 7 bases; junction bases not matched to a gene: 16. This CDR3 contains 18 residues. Germline CDR1 and CDR2: SGDLS and YYNGEE. The CDR3 reads CASSPRGEDRARNSPLHF. The CDR3 DNA sequence: TGTGCCAGCAGCCCAAGAGGTGAGGACAGGGCGCGGAATTCACCCCTCCACTTT.

The chain is built from TRBV15 and TRBJ1-5; D may be TRBD1 (6 bases). With 5 bases removed from V and 2 bases from J, the gap between germline ends came to 10 bases. Germline V gene sequence: CDR1 LNHNV, CDR2 YYDKDF (reference sequence). This CDR3 comprises 14 residues. The CDR3 coding sequence is TGTGCCACCAGCGGGAGGGGGGGCAATCAGCCCCAGCATTTT. It is translated as CATSGRGGNQPQHF.

This clone occurred a few times. Sequence at one end of the junction differs from germline and may be a read error. The CDR3 protein is CASSQGQGQDF. The CDR3 region has the DNA TGTGCCAGCAGCCAGGGACAGGGACAAGACTTC. The chain joins TRBV7-9 to TRBJ2-7; TRBD1 agrees at 9 bases. Per germline, CDR1 SEHNR and CDR2 FQNEAQ (reference sequence). The CDR3 covers 11 residues.

V usage is TRBV6-5 and J usage is TRBJ2-7; maybe TRBD1 (5 bases). Trimming stripped 2 bases from V and 5 bases from J, with 13 bases between. CDR1 and CDR2 (germline): MNHEY, SVGAGI. The CDR3 length is 14 residues. CDR3 sequence reads: CASSYRQGMDEQYF. CDR3 bases: TGTGCCAGCAGTTACCGGCAGGGTATGGACGAGCAGTACTTC.

The genes are TRBV19 and TRBJ2-7; 9 nucleotides agree with TRBD1. The length of the CDR3 is 13 residues. The germline V gene has CDR1 LNHDA and CDR2 SQIVND (reference sequence). Trimming removed 5 bases from V and 6 bases from J; junction bases left unmatched: 5. The DNA for the CDR3 is TGTGCCAGTAGTCCGGGACAGGGACTCGAGCAGTACTTC. This translates into CASSPGQGLEQYF.

The chain has TRBV19 and TRBJ2-7; tentatively, D is TRBD1 (5 bases). Germline V lookup: CDR1 LNHDA, CDR2 SQIVND (reference sequence). V lost 0 bases, J lost 3 bases, and 6 bases lay in between. The CDR3 runs to 13 residues. CDR3 nucleotide sequence: TGTGCCAGTAGTATAGAGCAGGGCTACGAGCAGTACTTC. Translating gives CASSIEQGYEQYF.

The chain recombines TRBV7-9 with TRBJ1-5; D is undetermined. The CDR3 loop spans 16 amino acids. Germline CDR1 and CDR2: SEHNR and FQNEAQ (reference sequence). Trimming took off 1 base at V and 0 bases at J, with 10 bases between the two ends. The CDR3 here is CASSLGPAHSNQPQHF. For the CDR3, the DNA is TGTGCCAGCAGCTTAGGGCCCGCTCATAGCAATCAGCCCCAGCATTTT.

This rearrangement joins TRBV7-2 to TRBJ1-5; D call uncertain. Germline V lookup: CDR1 SGHTA, CDR2 FQGNSA. V lost 5 bases, J lost 0 bases, and 11 bases lay in between. The CDR3 has 15 amino acids. The CDR3 DNA is TGTGCCAGCAGCCTCCGGGAGAATAGCAATCAGCCCCAGCATTTT. This gives the protein CASSLRENSNQPQHF.

The chain uses TRBV14 and TRBJ2-6; 8 positions match TRBD1. With V trimmed by 3 bases and J by 1 base, 5 bases remained unmatched. Germline V CDR1 and CDR2: SGHDN, FVKESK. This CDR3 comprises 17 residues. The CDR3 loop reads CASSHYRGISGANVLTF. In nucleotides, the CDR3 is TGTGCCAGCAGCCATTACAGGGGGATTTCTGGGGCCAACGTCCTGACTTTC.